These 13 T cell receptor beta chains share one sample of origin, sequenced in a study of shared clonotypes between healthy human individuals (TCRdb year 2020). Libraries were made using the immunoSEQ multiplex PCR assay. Sourced from immuneACCESS, this table was stored by TCRdb with only in-frame sequences that have V and J called. A share of the clones is absent; for the studies checked, an unresolved V gene accounts for under half, and the remainder has no known explanation. Counted in this sample were 900,000 to 1,200,000 clones; 75% to 85% of them appeared once. The leading ten clones occupy roughly 0.55% of the sample. The sequenced sample was memory CD4+ T cells from PBMCs. The label giving this sample's cell subset or site can be read as: CD45RA-negative fraction. The receptors were gathered from a man aged 18-30 years in good health. Some clones in this sample may be carry-over from other donors' samples.

A single count supports this clone. The rearrangement uses TRBV7-3 and TRBJ1-2, with D possibly being TRBD1 (6 bases). V lost 5 bases, J lost 8 bases, and 15 bases lay in between. Per germline, CDR1 SGHTA and CDR2 FQGTGA. The CDR3 is made up of 13 amino acids. The CDR3 loop is CASSAPQGRGYTF. CDR3 coding DNA: TGTGCCAGCAGCGCACCACAGGGAAGGGGCTACACCTTC.

V gene TRBV5-1 combines with J gene TRBJ2-7, with 9 positions matching TRBD1. Trimming removed 5 bases from V and 5 bases from J; junction bases left unmatched: 8. Germline V gene sequence: CDR1 SGHRS, CDR2 YFSETQ. This CDR3 contains 14 residues. CDR3 nucleotides: TGCGCCAGCAGGTTACGGGACAGGGTCCACGAGCAGTACTTC. Its protein is CASRLRDRVHEQYF. The whole variable domain, remainder taken from reference TRBV5-1 and TRBJ2-7, is KAGVTQTPRYLIKTRGQQVTLSCSPISGHRSVSWYQQTPGQGLQFLFEYFSETQRNKGNFPGRFSGRQFSNSRSEMNVSTLELGDSALYLCASRLRDRVHEQYFGPGTRLTVT.

This sequence joins TRBV6-5 and TRBJ1-4, with TRBD1 as a possible D gene (6 bases). CDR3 length equals 14 residues. V shed 6 bases and J shed 8 bases, with 16 bases lying between them. Germline V gene data show CDR1 as MNHEY and CDR2 as SVGAGI. The CDR3, as DNA: TGTGCCAGCAGAAAGACAGGCTCGTCAGAAAAACTGTTTTTT. Protein product: CASRKTGSSEKLFF.

The chain is built from TRBV4-1 and TRBJ2-1, with 10 positions matching TRBD2. Losses at the gene ends were 4 bases for V and 10 bases for J; bases not matched to a gene: 7. Germline V lookup: CDR1 MGHRA, CDR2 YSYEKL. There are 14 residues in the CDR3. The CDR3 nucleotides are TGCGCCAGCAGCCGGACCGGACTAGCGGAGGAGCAGTTCTTC. Translated: CASSRTGLAEEQFF.

This sequence joins TRBV21-1 and TRBJ2-1; the table calls TRBD1, which could not be checked here. TRBV21-1 is termed a pseudogene. The length of the CDR3 is 16 residues. CDR3 in amino acids: CASRYRGQNYNDEQFF. The CDR3 DNA reads as TGTGCCAGCCGATACCGGGGACAGAACTACAATGATGAGCAGTTCTTC.

Comments on this clone: The junction and the germline gene differ at one end; a read error may be behind it. The chain recombines TRBV7-9 with TRBJ2-7; D unclear. The CDR3 contains 12 residues. Germline lookup yields CDR1 SEHNR and CDR2 FQNEAQ (reference sequence). In DNA form, the CDR3 reads TGTGCCAGCAGCTCCCTATTATACGAGCAGCACTTC. It specifies CASSSLLYEQHF.

A few counts support this clone. The J gene is TRBJ1-5, the V gene TRBV10-3, with D perhaps TRBD1 (5 bases). The V end was cut by 5 bases, the J end by 7 bases, with 18 bases between. This CDR3 region has 15 residues. CDR1 and CDR2 from the germline V gene are ENHRY and SYGVKD. CDR3 loop: CAISNPGWGDQPQHF. The CDR3, as DNA: TGTGCCATCAGTAACCCAGGGTGGGGGGACCAGCCCCAGCATTTT.

In this sample, this clone turned up a few times. The V gene is TRBV5-1, the J gene TRBJ2-3, with a possible D match to TRBD2 (6 bases). The CDR3 consists of 16 residues. Looked up from germline, CDR1 is SGHRS and CDR2 is YFSETQ. Between the trimmed V and J ends, which lost 4 bases and 1 base, there was a span of 16 bases. In DNA form, the CDR3 reads TGCGCCAGCAGCCCAGGGACTTTAGCGGGCACAGATACGCAGTATTTT. Amino acids: CASSPGTLAGTDTQYF.

The gene calls are TRBV6-1 and TRBJ2-7; the match to TRBD2 covers 10 bases. The germline V gene has CDR1 MNHNS and CDR2 SASEGT. Trimming cost V 4 bases and J 4 bases; bases outside gene matches: 7. CDR3 length equals 15 residues. The DNA of the CDR3 is TGTGCCAGCAGTGTTCTAGCGGGAGCGTCTTACGAGCAGTACTTC. Protein product: CASSVLAGASYEQYF.

The sample holds a few counts of this clone. V usage is TRBV2 and J usage is TRBJ2-7, with TRBD1 matching 7 bases. Per germline, CDR1 SNHLY and CDR2 FYNNEI. This CDR3 region has 14 residues. The V gene end was trimmed by 4 bases and the J gene end by 7 bases; junction bases not matched to a gene: 10. The CDR3 DNA is TGTGCCAGCAGTGGGACAGGACCGGTGGGGGAGCAGTACTTC. Protein product: CASSGTGPVGEQYF.

Worth noting for this clone: This may arise from a read error, as a much more abundant clone is one base away. V usage is TRBV15 and J usage is TRBJ1-1; D is unclear. This CDR3 is built from 13 residues. Germline V gene sequence: CDR1 LNHNV, CDR2 YYDKDF (reference sequence). V shed 0 bases and J shed 0 bases, with 2 bases lying between them. The CDR3 DNA reads TGTGCCACCAGCAGAGACATGAACACTGAAGCTTTCTTT. Residues: CATSRDMNTEAFF.

The chain carries TRBV4-3 and TRBJ2-2, with 10 bases fitting TRBD2. The germline gives CDR1 LGHNA, CDR2 YSLEER. The J segment lost 6 bases and the V segment lost 4 bases, leaving 8 bases of the junction unmatched. The CDR3 is 16 residues long. The CDR3 DNA is TGCGCCAGCAGCCCCCTGGCCAGCGGGAGGGCCGGGGAGCTGTTTTTT. Its translation: CASSPLASGRAGELFF.

The chain employs TRBV6-1 and TRBJ1-5; 7 bases map to TRBD1. Germline V gene sequence: CDR1 MNHNS, CDR2 SASEGT. This CDR3 is built from 15 residues. Trimming removed 4 bases from V and 4 bases from J; junction bases left unmatched: 7. CDR3 residues: CASSGSQGINQPQHF. For the CDR3, the DNA is TGTGCCAGCAGTGGTTCACAGGGGATTAATCAGCCCCAGCATTTT.